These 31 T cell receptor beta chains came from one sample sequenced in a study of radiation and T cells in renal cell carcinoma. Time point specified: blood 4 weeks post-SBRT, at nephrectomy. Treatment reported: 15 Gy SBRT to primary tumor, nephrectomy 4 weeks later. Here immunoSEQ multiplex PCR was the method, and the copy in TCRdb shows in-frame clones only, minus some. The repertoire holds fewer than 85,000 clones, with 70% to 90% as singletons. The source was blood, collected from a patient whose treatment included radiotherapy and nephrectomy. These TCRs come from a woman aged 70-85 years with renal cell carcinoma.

CDR3 in amino acids: CASSQPGGNSPLHF. CDR3 DNA sequence: TGTGCCAGCAGCCAACCTGGGGGTAATTCACCCCTCCACTTT. V usage is TRBV7-3 and J usage is TRBJ1-6, with D tentatively TRBD1 (5 bases). CDR3 length: 14 amino acids. Germline V gene data show CDR1 as SGHTA and CDR2 as FQGTGA. Trimming cost V 5 bases and J 6 bases, with 11 bases left between them.

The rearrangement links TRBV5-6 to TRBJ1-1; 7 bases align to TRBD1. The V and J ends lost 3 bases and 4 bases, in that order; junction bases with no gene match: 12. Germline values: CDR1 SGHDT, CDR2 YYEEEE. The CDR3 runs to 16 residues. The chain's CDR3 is CASSSGTALRGTEAFF. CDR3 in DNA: TGTGCCAGCAGCTCGGGGACAGCCCTAAGGGGCACTGAAGCTTTCTTT.

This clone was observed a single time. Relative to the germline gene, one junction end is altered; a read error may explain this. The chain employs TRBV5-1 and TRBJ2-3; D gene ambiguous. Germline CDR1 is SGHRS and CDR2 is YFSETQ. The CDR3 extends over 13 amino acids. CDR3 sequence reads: CASSSFGTDTQYF. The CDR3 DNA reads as TGCGCCAGCAGCTCCTTCGGCACCGATACGCAGTATTTT.

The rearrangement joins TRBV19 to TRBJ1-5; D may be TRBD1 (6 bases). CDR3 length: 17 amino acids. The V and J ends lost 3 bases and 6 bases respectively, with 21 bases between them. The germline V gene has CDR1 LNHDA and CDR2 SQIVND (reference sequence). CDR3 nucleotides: TGTGCCAGTAGTATCGGGCAGGGGCGCTTGGGGGGTCAGCCCCAGCATTTT. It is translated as CASSIGQGRLGGQPQHF.

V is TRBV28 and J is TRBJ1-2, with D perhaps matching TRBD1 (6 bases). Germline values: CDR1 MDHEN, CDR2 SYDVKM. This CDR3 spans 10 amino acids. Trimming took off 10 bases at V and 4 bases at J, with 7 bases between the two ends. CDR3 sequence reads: CATDSYGYTF. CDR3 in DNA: TGTGCCACGGACAGCTATGGCTACACCTTC.

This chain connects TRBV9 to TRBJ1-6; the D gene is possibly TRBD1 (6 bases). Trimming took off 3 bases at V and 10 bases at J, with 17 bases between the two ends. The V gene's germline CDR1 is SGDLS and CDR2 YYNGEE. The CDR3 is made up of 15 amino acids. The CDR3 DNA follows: TGTGCCAGCAGCGCAGGGACACCCGGTCGGTCACCCCTCCACTTT. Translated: CASSAGTPGRSPLHF.

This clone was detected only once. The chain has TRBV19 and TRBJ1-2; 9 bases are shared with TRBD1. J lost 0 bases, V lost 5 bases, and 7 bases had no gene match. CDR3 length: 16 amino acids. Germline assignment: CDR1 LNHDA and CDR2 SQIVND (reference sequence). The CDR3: CASSAAGTGSNYGYTF. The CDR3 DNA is TGTGCCAGTAGTGCAGCCGGGACAGGGTCTAACTATGGCTACACCTTC.

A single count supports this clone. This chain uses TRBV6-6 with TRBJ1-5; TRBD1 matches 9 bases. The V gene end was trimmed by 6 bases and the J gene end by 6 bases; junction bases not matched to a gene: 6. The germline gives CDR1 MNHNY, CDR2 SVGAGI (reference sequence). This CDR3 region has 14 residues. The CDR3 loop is CASRRDRVSQPQHF. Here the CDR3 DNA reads TGTGCCAGCAGAAGGGACAGGGTTAGTCAGCCCCAGCATTTT.

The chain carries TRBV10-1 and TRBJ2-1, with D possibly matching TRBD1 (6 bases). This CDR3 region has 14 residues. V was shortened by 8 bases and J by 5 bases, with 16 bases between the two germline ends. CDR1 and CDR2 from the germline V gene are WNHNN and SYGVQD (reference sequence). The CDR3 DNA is TGCGCCAGCTCTACAGGGCGCTTCGACAATGAGCAGTTCTTC. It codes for CASSTGRFDNEQFF.

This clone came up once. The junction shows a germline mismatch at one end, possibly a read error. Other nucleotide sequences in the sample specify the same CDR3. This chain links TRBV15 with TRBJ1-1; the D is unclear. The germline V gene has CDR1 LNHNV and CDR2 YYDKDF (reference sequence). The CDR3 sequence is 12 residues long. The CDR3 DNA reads TGTGCCACCAGCAGAGACAACACTGAAGCCTTCTTT. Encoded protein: CATSRDNTEAFF. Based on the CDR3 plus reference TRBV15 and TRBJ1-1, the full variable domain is DAMVIQNPRYQVTQFGKPVTLSCSQTLNHNVMYWYQQKSSQAPKLLFHYYDKDFNNEADTPDNFQSRRPNTSFCFLDIRSPGLGDTAMYLCATSRDNTEAFFGQGTRLTVV.

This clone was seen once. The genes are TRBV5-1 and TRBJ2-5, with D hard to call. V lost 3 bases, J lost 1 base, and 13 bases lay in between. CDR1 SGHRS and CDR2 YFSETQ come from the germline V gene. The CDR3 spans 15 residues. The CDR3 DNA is TGCGCCAGCAGCTCGTTCCCGATTTCCCAAGAGACCCAGTACTTC. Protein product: CASSSFPISQETQYF.

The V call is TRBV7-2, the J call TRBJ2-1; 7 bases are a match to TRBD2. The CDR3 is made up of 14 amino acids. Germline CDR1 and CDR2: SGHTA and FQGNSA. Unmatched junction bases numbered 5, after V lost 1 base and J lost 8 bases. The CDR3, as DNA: TGTGCCAGCAGCTTAGGGGCTAGCGGCCATGAGCAGTTCTTC. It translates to CASSLGASGHEQFF.

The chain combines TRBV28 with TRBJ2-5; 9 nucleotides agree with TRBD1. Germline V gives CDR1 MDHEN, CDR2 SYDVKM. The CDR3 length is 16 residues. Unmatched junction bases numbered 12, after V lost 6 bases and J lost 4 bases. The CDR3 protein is CASSATGTGTLETQYF. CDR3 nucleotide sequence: TGTGCCAGCAGCGCAACCGGGACAGGGACGCTAGAGACCCAGTACTTC.

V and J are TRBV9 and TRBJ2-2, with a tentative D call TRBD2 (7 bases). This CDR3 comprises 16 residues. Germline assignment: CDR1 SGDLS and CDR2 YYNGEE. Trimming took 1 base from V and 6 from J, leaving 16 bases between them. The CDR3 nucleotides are TGTGCCAGCAGCGTAACTTTTGGGGGGGCCCCCGGGGAGCTGTTTTTT. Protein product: CASSVTFGGAPGELFF. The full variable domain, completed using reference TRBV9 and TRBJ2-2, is DSGVTQTPKHLITATGQRVTLRCSPRSGDLSVYWYQQSLDQGLQFLIQYYNGEERAKGNILERFSAQQFPDLHSELNLSSLELGDSALYFCASSVTFGGAPGELFFGEGSRLTVL.

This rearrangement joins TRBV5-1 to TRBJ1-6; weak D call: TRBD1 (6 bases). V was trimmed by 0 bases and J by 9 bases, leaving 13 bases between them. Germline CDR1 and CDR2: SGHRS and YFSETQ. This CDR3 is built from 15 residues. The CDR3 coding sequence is TGCGCCAGCAGCTTGGACGGACAGAGGGGTTCACCCCTCCACTTT. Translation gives CASSLDGQRGSPLHF.

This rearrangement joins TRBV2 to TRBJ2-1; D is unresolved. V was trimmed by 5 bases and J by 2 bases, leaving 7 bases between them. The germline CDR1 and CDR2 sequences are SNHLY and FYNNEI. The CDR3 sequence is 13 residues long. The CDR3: CASSPTPYNEQFF. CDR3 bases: TGTGCCAGCAGTCCGACCCCCTACAATGAGCAGTTCTTC.

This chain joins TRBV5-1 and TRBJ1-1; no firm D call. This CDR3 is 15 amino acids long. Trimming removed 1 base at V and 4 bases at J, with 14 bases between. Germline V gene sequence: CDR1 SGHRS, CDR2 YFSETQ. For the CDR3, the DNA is TGCGCCAGCAGCTTGCGACCGGGCTCAGGCACTGAAGCTTTCTTT. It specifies CASSLRPGSGTEAFF.

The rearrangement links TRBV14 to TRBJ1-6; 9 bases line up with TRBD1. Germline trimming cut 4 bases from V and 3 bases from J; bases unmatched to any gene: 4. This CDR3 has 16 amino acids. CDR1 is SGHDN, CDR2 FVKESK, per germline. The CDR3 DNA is TGTGCCAGCAGCCCGGCGGGACAGGGCTATAATTCACCCCTCCACTTT. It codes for CASSPAGQGYNSPLHF. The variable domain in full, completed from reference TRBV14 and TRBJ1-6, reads EAGVTQFPSHSVIEKGQTVTLRCDPISGHDNLYWYRRVMGKEIKFLLHFVKESKQDESGMPNNRFLAERTGGTYSTLKVQPAELEDSGVYFCASSPAGQGYNSPLHFGNGTRLTVT.

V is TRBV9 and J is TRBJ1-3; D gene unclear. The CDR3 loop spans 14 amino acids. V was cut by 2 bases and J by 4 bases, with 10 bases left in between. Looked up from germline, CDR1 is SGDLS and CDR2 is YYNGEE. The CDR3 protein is CASSVGSGGNTIYF. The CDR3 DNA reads TGTGCCAGCAGCGTTGGTAGCGGGGGAAACACCATATATTTT.

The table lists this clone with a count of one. CDR3 residues: CASSVVGTVVETQYF. CDR3 DNA sequence: TGTGCCAGCAGCGTAGTGGGTACCGTCGTGGAGACCCAGTACTTC. The V call is TRBV9, the J call TRBJ2-5; D not certain. Trimming shortened V by 0 bases and J by 5 bases, and 14 bases separated the two germline ends. CDR3 length equals 15 residues. CDR1 SGDLS and CDR2 YYNGEE come from the germline V gene.

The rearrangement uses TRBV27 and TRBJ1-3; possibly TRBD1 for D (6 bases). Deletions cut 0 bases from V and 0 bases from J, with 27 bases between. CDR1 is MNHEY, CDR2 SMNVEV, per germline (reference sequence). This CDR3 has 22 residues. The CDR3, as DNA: TGTGCCAGCAGTTTATCGTTTCCAAGATGGGACACTAGGGGATTCTCTGGAAACACCATATATTTT. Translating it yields CASSLSFPRWDTRGFSGNTIYF.

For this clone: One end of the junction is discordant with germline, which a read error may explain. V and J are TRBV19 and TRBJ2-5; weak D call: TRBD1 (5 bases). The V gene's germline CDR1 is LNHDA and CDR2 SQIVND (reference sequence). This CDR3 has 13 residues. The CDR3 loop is CASSIGGQKTQYF. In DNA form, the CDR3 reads TGTGCCAGTAGTATAGGGGGCCAAAAGACCCAGTACTTC.

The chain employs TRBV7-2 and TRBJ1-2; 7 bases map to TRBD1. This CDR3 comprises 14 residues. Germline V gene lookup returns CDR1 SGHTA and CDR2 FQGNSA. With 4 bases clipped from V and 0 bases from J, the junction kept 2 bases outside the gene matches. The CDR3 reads CASSSGQTNYGYTF. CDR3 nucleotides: TGTGCCAGCAGCTCGGGACAGACTAACTATGGCTACACCTTC.

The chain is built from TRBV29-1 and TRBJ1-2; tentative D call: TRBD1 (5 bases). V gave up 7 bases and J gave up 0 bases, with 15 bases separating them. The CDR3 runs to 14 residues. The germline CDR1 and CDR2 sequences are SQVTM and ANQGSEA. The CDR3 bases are TGCAGCGCTGCGGGACCCCGATCTAACTATGGCTACACCTTC. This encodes CSAAGPRSNYGYTF.

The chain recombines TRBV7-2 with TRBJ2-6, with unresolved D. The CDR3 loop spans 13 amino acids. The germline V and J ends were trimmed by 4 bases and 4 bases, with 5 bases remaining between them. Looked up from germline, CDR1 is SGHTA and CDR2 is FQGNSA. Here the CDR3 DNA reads TGTGCCAGCAGCTCGTACGGGGCCAACGTCCTGACTTTC. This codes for CASSSYGANVLTF.

The chain's CDR3 is CAWSGDQGRGGYTF. CDR3 nucleotide sequence: TGTGCCTGGAGTGGCGACCAGGGGAGGGGCGGCTACACCTTC. The rearrangement links TRBV30 to TRBJ1-2; tentatively, D is TRBD1 (6 bases). Germline CDR1 and CDR2: GTSNPN and SVGIG (reference sequence). This CDR3 has 14 residues. V was clipped by 1 base and J by 8 bases, with 17 bases between them.

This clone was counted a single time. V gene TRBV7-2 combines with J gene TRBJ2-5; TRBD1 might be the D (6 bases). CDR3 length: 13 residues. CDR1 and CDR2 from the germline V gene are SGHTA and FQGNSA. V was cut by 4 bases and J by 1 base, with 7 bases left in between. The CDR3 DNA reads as TGTGCCAGCAGCTACAGGGTCCAAGAGACCCAGTACTTC. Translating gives CASSYRVQETQYF.

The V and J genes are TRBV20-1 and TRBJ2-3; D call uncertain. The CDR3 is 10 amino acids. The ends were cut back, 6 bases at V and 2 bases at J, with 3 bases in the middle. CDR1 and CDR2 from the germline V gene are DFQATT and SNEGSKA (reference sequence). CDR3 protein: CSASTDTQYF. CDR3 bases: TGCAGTGCCTCCACAGATACGCAGTATTTT.

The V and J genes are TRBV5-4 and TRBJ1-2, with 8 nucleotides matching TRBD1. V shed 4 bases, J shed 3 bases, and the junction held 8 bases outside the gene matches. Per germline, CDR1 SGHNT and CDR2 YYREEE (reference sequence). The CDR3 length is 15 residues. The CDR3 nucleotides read TGTGCCAGCAGCCCACTGGACAGGGTGGACTATGGCTACACCTTC. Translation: CASSPLDRVDYGYTF.

In nucleotides, the CDR3 is TGTGCCAGCAGCCAACGGGTTACCGGGGAGCTGTTTTTT. Translated, it gives CASSQRVTGELFF. The J gene is TRBJ2-2, the V gene TRBV14; no clear D. Germline V gene data show CDR1 as SGHDN and CDR2 as FVKESK. V was clipped by 2 bases and J by 5 bases, with 6 bases between them. This CDR3 has 13 residues. Filled out from reference TRBV14 and TRBJ2-2, the complete variable domain reads EAGVTQFPSHSVIEKGQTVTLRCDPISGHDNLYWYRRVMGKEIKFLLHFVKESKQDESGMPNNRFLAERTGGTYSTLKVQPAELEDSGVYFCASSQRVTGELFFGEGSRLTVL.

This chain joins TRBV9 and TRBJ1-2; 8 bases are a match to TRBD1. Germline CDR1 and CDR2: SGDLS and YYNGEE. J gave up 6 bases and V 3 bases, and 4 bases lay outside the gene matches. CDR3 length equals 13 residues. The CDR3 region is CASSETGANGYTF. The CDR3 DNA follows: TGTGCCAGCAGCGAGACAGGGGCGAATGGCTACACCTTC. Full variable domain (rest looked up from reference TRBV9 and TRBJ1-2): DSGVTQTPKHLITATGQRVTLRCSPRSGDLSVYWYQQSLDQGLQFLIQYYNGEERAKGNILERFSAQQFPDLHSELNLSSLELGDSALYFCASSETGANGYTFGSGTRLTVV.